These T cell receptor beta chains were read from a single sample in a study of T cell changes during pregnancy in multiple sclerosis. Generated by immunoSEQ multiplex PCR, the TCRdb table keeps only in-frame clones and is missing some. The sample consists of 40,000 to 55,000 clones, around 92% of them appearing once. Sequenced input: peripheral blood. These receptors all come from a female donor with multiple sclerosis, enrolled in a pregnancy study. The conserved cysteine and the conserved F or W are not part of the CDR3 here. Not all rows give a size; the values are once, few, many and, for expanded clones, a class.

clone_size,j_call,v_call,cdr3_aa
-,TRBJ2-7,TRBV5-1,ASSLAGTGSYEQY
-,TRBJ2-5,TRBV4-1,ASSHKTAGKETQY
-,TRBJ2-7,TRBV4-3,ASSRPPERTYEQY
-,TRBJ2-3,TRBV9,ASSVDRGRSTDTQY
-,TRBJ1-3,TRBV7-9,ASSSKINSGNTIY
-,TRBJ2-3,TRBV11-1,ASLDARGPRTDTQY
-,TRBJ2-3,TRBV20-1,SAALADTQY
-,TRBJ1-1,TRBV27,ASGPHRATFTEAF
-,TRBJ1-1,TRBV5-1,ASSYGYLNTEAF
-,TRBJ2-3,TRBV11-2,ASSITDTQY
-,TRBJ2-7,TRBV9,ASSVEGDPSYEQY
-,TRBJ2-1,TRBV30,AWSLLRLAANEQF
once,TRBJ2-5,TRBV7-9,ASSFDREETQY